These 24 T cell receptor beta chains were sequenced from one sample in a study of cytomegalovirus exposure and HLA in healthy donors. The PCR had 60 Vbeta and 13 Jbeta primers. Sequencing used immunoSEQ multiplex PCR; TCRdb keeps in-frame clones, though not all of them. The sample includes approximately 76,000 clones, approximately 57% of them seen just once. Material: PBMCs. The receptors stem from a man aged 25-45 years in good health and CMV-seropositive.

The chain combines TRBV4-1 with TRBJ2-2; 8 bases are a match to TRBD2. The CDR3 length is 14 residues. The V gene end was trimmed by 10 bases and the J gene end by 3 bases; junction bases not matched to a gene: 7. Germline loops: CDR1 MGHRA, CDR2 YSYEKL. The CDR3 region has the DNA TGCGCCACCACGGGGGGGCGGGACACCGGGGAGCTGTTTTTT. Protein: CATTGGRDTGELFF.

V and J are TRBV6-6 and TRBJ2-7; the match to TRBD1 covers 9 bases. In germline, CDR1 is MNHNY, CDR2 SVGAGI (reference sequence). J was trimmed by 5 bases and V by 0 bases; bases with no gene match: 5. This CDR3 is 15 amino acids long. CDR3 sequence (DNA): TGTGCCAGCAGTTACTCTTCGGACAGGGGAGACGAGCAGTACTTC. It encodes CASSYSSDRGDEQYF.

This clone was recorded a few times. This chain uses TRBV6-1 with TRBJ2-4; TRBD1 aligns across 8 bases. Unmatched junction bases numbered 9, after V lost 9 bases and J lost 5 bases. Germline lookup yields CDR1 MNHNS and CDR2 SASEGT. There are 14 residues in the CDR3. CDR3 nucleotides: TGTGCCAGTACGGGACAGGCCTGGGAAAACATTCAGTACTTC. It translates to CASTGQAWENIQYF.

This clone was found a few times. This chain connects TRBV5-1 to TRBJ1-1; TRBD1 matches at 7 bases. Germline assignment: CDR1 SGHRS and CDR2 YFSETQ. V shed 1 base and J 3 bases; nucleotides not matched to a gene: 9. The CDR3 is made up of 16 amino acids. The DNA of the CDR3 is TGCGCCAGCAGCTTGAGAGGGGGCGCACTGGACACTGAAGCTTTCTTT. Translated, it gives CASSLRGGALDTEAFF.

The chain couples TRBV23-1 to TRBJ2-1; D is ambiguous. TRBV23-1 is an ORF, with its function uncertain. Trimming cost V 11 bases and J 7 bases, with 12 bases left between them. There are 11 residues in the CDR3. CDR3 region: CAPTLQNEQFF. The CDR3 bases are TGCGCCCCAACCTTACAGAATGAGCAGTTCTTC.

V usage is TRBV2 and J usage is TRBJ2-1; D call uncertain. V lost 0 bases and J 0 bases, leaving 3 bases between the germline ends. From germline, CDR1 is SNHLY and CDR2 FYNNEI. There are 14 residues in the CDR3. The CDR3 loop is CASSEASSYNEQFF. In DNA form, the CDR3 reads TGTGCCAGCAGTGAAGCGAGCTCCTACAATGAGCAGTTCTTC.

In DNA form, the CDR3 reads TGTGCCAGCAGCTTAGGTCAGCGAACCGGGGAGCTGTTTTTT. Translating gives CASSLGQRTGELFF. The V gene is TRBV7-9, the J gene TRBJ2-2; D unresolved. CDR1 and CDR2 from the germline V gene are SEHNR and FQNEAQ (reference sequence). Between the trimmed V and J ends, which lost 1 base and 5 bases, there was a span of 8 bases. This CDR3 spans 14 amino acids. Variable domain in full (rest from reference TRBV7-9 and TRBJ2-2): DTGVSQNPRHKITKRGQNVTFRCDPISEHNRLYWYRQTLGQGPEFLTYFQNEAQLEKSRLLSDRFSAERPKGSFSTLEIQRTEQGDSAMYLCASSLGQRTGELFFGEGSRLTVL.

This chain connects TRBV28 to TRBJ2-5, with 9 bases fitting TRBD2. Germline lookup yields CDR1 MDHEN and CDR2 SYDVKM. CDR3 length equals 15 residues. The V and J ends lost 3 bases and 1 base, in that order; junction bases with no gene match: 3. In DNA, the CDR3 is TGTGCCAGCAGTTTTGCGACTAGCGGCCAAGAGACCCAGTACTTC. This sequence encodes CASSFATSGQETQYF. The whole variable domain, remainder taken from reference TRBV28 and TRBJ2-5, is DVKVTQSSRYLVKRTGEKVFLECVQDMDHENMFWYRQDPGLGLRLIYFSYDVKMKEKGDIPEGYSVSREKKERFSLILESASTNQTSMYLCASSFATSGQETQYFGPGTRLLVL.

V and J are TRBV28 and TRBJ1-5; 7 bases are a match to TRBD1. This CDR3 has 16 amino acids. Germline V gives CDR1 MDHEN, CDR2 SYDVKM. The ends lost 5 bases at V and 3 bases at J; junction bases unmatched: 10. CDR3 protein: CASSPGTANYNQPQHF. CDR3 nucleotides: TGTGCCAGCAGTCCCGGGACAGCGAATTACAATCAGCCCCAGCATTTT.

The chain recombines TRBV10-3 with TRBJ2-7; D is perhaps TRBD2 (7 bases). V dropped 7 bases and J dropped 5 bases, with 15 bases sitting between them. CDR3 length equals 13 residues. Germline V gene sequence: CDR1 ENHRY, CDR2 SYGVKD. For the CDR3, the DNA is TGTGCCATCAATTGGGGGGGCGAAGACGAGCAGTACTTC. Translating it yields CAINWGGEDEQYF.

This clone was picked up a small number of times. This sequence joins TRBV11-3 and TRBJ2-3, with 9 positions matching TRBD2. The CDR3 loop spans 15 amino acids. The junction had 11 bases not matched to a gene; V was cut back by 6 bases and J by 7 bases. Germline assignment: CDR1 SGHNT and CDR2 YENEEA. CDR3 sequence reads: CASSEGGRATNTQYF. The CDR3, as DNA: TGTGCCAGCAGTGAGGGCGGGAGGGCCACGAATACGCAGTATTTT.

The sample holds one count of this clone. The J gene is TRBJ2-7, the V gene TRBV11-2; weak D call: TRBD1 (6 bases). The germline V and J ends were trimmed by 4 bases and 4 bases, with 14 bases remaining between them. CDR1 and CDR2 from the germline V gene are SGHAT and FQNNGV. The CDR3 runs 14 residues. The CDR3 DNA follows: TGTGCCAGCAGCTCCTCTAGGGGGTTATACGAGCAGTACTTC. It yields the protein CASSSSRGLYEQYF.

The gene calls are TRBV28 and TRBJ1-6; 11 bases are shared with TRBD1. V lost 4 bases to trimming and J lost 7 bases; unmatched junction nucleotides: 6. The germline CDR1 and CDR2 sequences are MDHEN and SYDVKM. There are 16 residues in the CDR3. The CDR3 DNA follows: TGTGCCAGCAGTTCTGGACAGGGGGCTAGGAATTCACCCCTCCACTTT. Protein product: CASSSGQGARNSPLHF.

The chain carries TRBV6-6 and TRBJ2-7; unclear D gene. CDR3 length equals 15 residues. Germline V gene lookup returns CDR1 MNHNY and CDR2 SVGAGI (reference sequence). V gave up 0 bases and J gave up 2 bases, with 11 bases separating them. The CDR3 DNA sequence: TGTGCCAGCAGTTACTCGAGTGACATTGCCTACGAGCAGTACTTC. Translated, it gives CASSYSSDIAYEQYF.

This chain links TRBV6-1 with TRBJ1-2; weak D call: TRBD1 (5 bases). This CDR3 is built from 14 residues. V was pared by 2 bases and J by 6 bases, with 13 bases between. CDR1 and CDR2 from the germline V gene are MNHNS and SASEGT. CDR3 amino acids: CASSEPIGGDGYTF. Here the CDR3 DNA reads TGTGCCAGCAGTGAACCCATCGGGGGAGATGGCTACACCTTC.

This clone was seen only a few times. The gene calls are TRBV7-9 and TRBJ2-7; tentatively, D is TRBD1 (6 bases). Germline CDR1 SEHNR, CDR2 FQNEAQ (reference sequence). The CDR3 has 14 residues. Trimming took 5 bases from V and 2 from J, leaving 13 bases between them. The CDR3 nucleotides read TGTGCCAGCAGCCCTCTCCGGGACACCTACGAGCAGTACTTC. Translated, it gives CASSPLRDTYEQYF. Looking up the rest from reference TRBV7-9 and TRBJ2-7 gives the full variable domain: DTGVSQNPRHKITKRGQNVTFRCDPISEHNRLYWYRQTLGQGPEFLTYFQNEAQLEKSRLLSDRFSAERPKGSFSTLEIQRTEQGDSAMYLCASSPLRDTYEQYFGPGTRLTVT.

The V call is TRBV5-4, the J call TRBJ2-5; D perhaps matches TRBD2 (6 bases). Looked up from germline, CDR1 is SGHNT and CDR2 is YYREEE (reference sequence). The CDR3 contains 15 residues. Trimming took 0 bases from V and 5 from J, leaving 14 bases between them. In DNA, the CDR3 is TGTGCCAGCAGCTTGGAAGCGACTAGAGGGGAGACCCAGTACTTC. This sequence encodes CASSLEATRGETQYF. The full variable domain, its missing parts supplied by reference TRBV5-4 and TRBJ2-5, is ETGVTQSPTHLIKTRGQQVTLRCSSQSGHNTVSWYQQALGQGPQFIFQYYREEENGRGNFPPRFSGLQFPNYSSELNVNALELDDSALYLCASSLEATRGETQYFGPGTRLLVL.

This clone has more than one count but fewer than ten. The CDR3 DNA is TGTGCCAGCAGTTCCCCAGGCTGGCGCGAGCAGTACTTC. Residues: CASSSPGWREQYF. V and J are TRBV27 and TRBJ2-7; D is unresolved. Deletions cut 4 bases from V and 6 bases from J, with 13 bases between. Germline loops: CDR1 MNHEY, CDR2 SMNVEV (reference sequence). The CDR3 has 13 residues.

The CDR3 sequence: CASSLGGGETQYF. The DNA for the CDR3 is TGTGCCAGCAGCTTAGGGGGGGGAGAGACCCAGTACTTC. V usage is TRBV11-3 and J usage is TRBJ2-5, with 7 bases lining up with TRBD2. Germline CDR1 SGHNT, CDR2 YENEEA. The CDR3 spans 13 residues. J gave up 4 bases and V 1 base, and 0 bases lay outside the gene matches. The full variable domain, in which reference TRBV11-3 and TRBJ2-5 provide the parts outside the CDR3, is EAGVVQSPRYKIIEKKQPVAFWCNPISGHNTLYWYLQNLGQGPELLIRYENEEAVDDSQLPKDRFSAERLKGVDSTLKIQPAELGDSAVYLCASSLGGGETQYFGPGTRLLVL.

The V call is TRBV7-6, the J call TRBJ2-2, with 9 positions matching TRBD1. The CDR3 has 16 amino acids. From germline, CDR1 is SGHVS and CDR2 FNYEAQ. V shed 3 bases, J shed 4 bases, and the junction held 6 bases outside the gene matches. The CDR3 loop reads CASSLRGQGGTGELFF. CDR3 bases: TGTGCCAGCAGCTTGCGGGGACAGGGAGGCACCGGGGAGCTGTTTTTT.

V and J are TRBV7-2 and TRBJ2-5; weak D call: TRBD2 (6 bases). Germline lookup yields CDR1 SGHTA and CDR2 FQGNSA. V was shortened by 4 bases and J by 3 bases, with 12 bases between the two germline ends. The CDR3 has 14 amino acids. CDR3 loop: CASSSPWEEETQYF. The CDR3 nucleotides read TGTGCCAGCAGCTCCCCCTGGGAGGAAGAGACCCAGTACTTC. The whole variable domain, remainder taken from reference TRBV7-2 and TRBJ2-5, is GAGVSQSPSNKVTEKGKDVELRCDPISGHTALYWYRQSLGQGLEFLIYFQGNSAPDKSGLPSDRFSAERTGGSVSTLTIQRTQQEDSAVYLCASSSPWEEETQYFGPGTRLLVL.

The DNA for the CDR3 is TGTGCCACCAGCAGCAGACAGGGGGCGGGGGGCTACACCTTC. Translated: CATSSRQGAGGYTF. This chain connects TRBV15 to TRBJ1-2, with 10 bases aligning to TRBD1. CDR3 length: 14 residues. Germline V gene data show CDR1 as LNHNV and CDR2 as YYDKDF (reference sequence). Germline trimming cut 3 bases from V and 8 bases from J; bases unmatched to any gene: 6. Variable domain in full (rest from reference TRBV15 and TRBJ1-2): DAMVIQNPRYQVTQFGKPVTLSCSQTLNHNVMYWYQQKSSQAPKLLFHYYDKDFNNEADTPDNFQSRRPNTSFCFLDIRSPGLGDTAMYLCATSSRQGAGGYTFGSGTRLTVV.

J is TRBJ2-1 and V is TRBV6-5, with a tentative D call TRBD2 (5 bases). The V gene lost 5 bases and the J gene lost 2 bases, with 10 bases spanning the gap. The length of the CDR3 is 14 residues. Germline V gene lookup returns CDR1 MNHEY and CDR2 SVGAGI. CDR3 DNA: TGTGCCAGCAGTCCTAGCAGTACCTACAATGAGCAGTTCTTC. Its translation is CASSPSSTYNEQFF.

The chain uses TRBV9 and TRBJ1-5, with 10 bases identical to TRBD1. V was pared by 3 bases and J by 4 bases, with 4 bases of the junction left unmatched. This CDR3 is 15 amino acids long. From germline, CDR1 is SGDLS and CDR2 YYNGEE. CDR3 nucleotides: TGTGCCAGCAGCGGGGGACAGGGGTCGAATCAGCCCCAGCATTTT. Its protein is CASSGGQGSNQPQHF.